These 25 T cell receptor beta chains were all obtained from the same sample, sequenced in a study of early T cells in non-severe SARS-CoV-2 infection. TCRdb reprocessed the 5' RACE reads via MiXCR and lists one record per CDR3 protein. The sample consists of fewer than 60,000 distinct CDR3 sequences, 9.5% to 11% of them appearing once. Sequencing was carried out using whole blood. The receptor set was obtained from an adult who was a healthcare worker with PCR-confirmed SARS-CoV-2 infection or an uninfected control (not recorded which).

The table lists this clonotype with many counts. CDR3 residues: CASSNRVSGNTEAFF. CDR3 nucleotide sequence: TGTGCCAGTAGTAACCGGGTGTCTGGGAACACTGAAGCTTTCTTT. The rearrangement links TRBV19 to TRBJ1-1; D is unclear. The CDR3 covers 15 residues. The germline gives CDR1 LNHDA, CDR2 SQIVND (reference sequence). Deletions cut 4 bases from V and 1 base from J, with 13 bases between.

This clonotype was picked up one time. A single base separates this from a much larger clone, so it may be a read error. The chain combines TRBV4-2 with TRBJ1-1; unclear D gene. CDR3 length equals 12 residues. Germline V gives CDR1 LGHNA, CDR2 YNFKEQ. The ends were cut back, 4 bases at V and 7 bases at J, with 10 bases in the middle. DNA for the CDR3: TGTGCCAGCAGCCGCTTTTTGGGTGAAGCTTTCTTT. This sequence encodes CASSRFLGEAFF.

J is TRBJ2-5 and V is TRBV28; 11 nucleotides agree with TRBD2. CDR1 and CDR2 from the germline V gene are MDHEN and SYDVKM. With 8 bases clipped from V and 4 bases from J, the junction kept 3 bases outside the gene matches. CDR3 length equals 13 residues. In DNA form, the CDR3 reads TGTGCCAGCCTAGCGGGAGGTGGAGAGACCCAGTACTTC. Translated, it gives CASLAGGGETQYF.

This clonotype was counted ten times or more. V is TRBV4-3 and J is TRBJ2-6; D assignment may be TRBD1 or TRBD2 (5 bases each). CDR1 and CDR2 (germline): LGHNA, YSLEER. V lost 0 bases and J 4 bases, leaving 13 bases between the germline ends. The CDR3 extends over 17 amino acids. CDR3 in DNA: TGCGCCAGCAGCCAAGATATACGAGGGGCCGGGGCCAACGTCCTGACTTTC. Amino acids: CASSQDIRGAGANVLTF.

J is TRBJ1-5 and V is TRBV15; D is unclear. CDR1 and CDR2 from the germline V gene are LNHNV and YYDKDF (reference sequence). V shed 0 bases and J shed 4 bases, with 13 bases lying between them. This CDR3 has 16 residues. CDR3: CATSRDRGTANQPQHF. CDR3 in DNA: TGTGCCACCAGCAGAGATCGCGGCACGGCAAATCAGCCCCAGCATTTT.

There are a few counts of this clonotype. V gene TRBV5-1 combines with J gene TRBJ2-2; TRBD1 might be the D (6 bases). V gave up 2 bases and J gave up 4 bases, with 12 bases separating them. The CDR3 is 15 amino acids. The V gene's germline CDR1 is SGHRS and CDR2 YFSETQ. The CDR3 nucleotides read TGCGCCAGCAGCTTAATCCAGGGGAGCACCGGGGAGCTGTTTTTT. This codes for CASSLIQGSTGELFF.

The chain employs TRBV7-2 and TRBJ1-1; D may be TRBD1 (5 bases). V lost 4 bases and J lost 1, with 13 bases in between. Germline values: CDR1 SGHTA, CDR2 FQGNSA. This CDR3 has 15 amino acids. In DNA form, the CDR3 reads TGTGCCAGCAGCTGGGGGAACGTGAGGAACACTGAAGCTTTCTTT. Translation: CASSWGNVRNTEAFF.

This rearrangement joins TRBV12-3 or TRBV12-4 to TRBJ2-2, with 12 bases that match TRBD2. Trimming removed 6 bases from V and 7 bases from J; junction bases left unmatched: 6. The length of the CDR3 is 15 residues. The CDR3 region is CASRRLAGAGGELFF. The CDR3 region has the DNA TGTGCCAGCAGAAGACTAGCGGGAGCCGGCGGGGAGCTGTTTTTT.

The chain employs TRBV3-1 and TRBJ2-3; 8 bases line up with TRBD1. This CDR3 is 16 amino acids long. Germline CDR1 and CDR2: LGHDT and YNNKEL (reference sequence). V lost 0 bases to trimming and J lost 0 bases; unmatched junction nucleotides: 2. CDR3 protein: CASSQDQGASTDTQYF. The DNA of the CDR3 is TGTGCCAGCAGCCAAGATCAGGGGGCCAGCACAGATACGCAGTATTTT.

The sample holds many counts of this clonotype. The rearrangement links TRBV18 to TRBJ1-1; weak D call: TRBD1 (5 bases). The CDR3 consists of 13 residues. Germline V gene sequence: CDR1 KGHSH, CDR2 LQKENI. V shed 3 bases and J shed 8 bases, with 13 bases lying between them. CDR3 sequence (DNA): TGTGCCAGCTCACCGGAGCAGGGCCTAGAAGCTTTCTTT. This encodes CASSPEQGLEAFF.

The CDR3 protein is CAISYRGAEAFF. The CDR3 DNA sequence: TGTGCCATCAGTTACCGGGGGGCCGAAGCTTTCTTT. This sequence joins TRBV10-3 and TRBJ1-1; a weak D match, TRBD1 (6 bases). There are 12 residues in the CDR3. Germline V gene lookup returns CDR1 ENHRY and CDR2 SYGVKD. V gave up 5 bases and J gave up 8 bases, with 12 bases separating them.

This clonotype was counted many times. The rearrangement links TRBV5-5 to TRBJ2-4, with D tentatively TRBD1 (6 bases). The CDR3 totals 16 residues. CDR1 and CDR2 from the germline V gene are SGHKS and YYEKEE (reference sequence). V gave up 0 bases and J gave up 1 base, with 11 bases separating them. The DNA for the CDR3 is TGTGCCAGCAGCTTGGATGTGGGGGCGGCCAAAAACATTCAGTACTTC. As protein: CASSLDVGAAKNIQYF.

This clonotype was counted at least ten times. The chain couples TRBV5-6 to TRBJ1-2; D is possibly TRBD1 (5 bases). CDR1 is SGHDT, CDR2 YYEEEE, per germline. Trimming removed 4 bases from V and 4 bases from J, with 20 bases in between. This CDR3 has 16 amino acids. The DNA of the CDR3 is TGTGCCAGCAGCCCTGCCGGGACCTCTTCCCTCTATGGCTACACCTTC. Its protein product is CASSPAGTSSLYGYTF.

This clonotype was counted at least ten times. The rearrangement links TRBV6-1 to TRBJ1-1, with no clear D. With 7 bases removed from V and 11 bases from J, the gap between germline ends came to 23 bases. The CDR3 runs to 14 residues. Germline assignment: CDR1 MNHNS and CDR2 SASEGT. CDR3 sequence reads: CASTEGPPGRAAFF. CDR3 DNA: TGTGCCAGCACCGAAGGCCCCCCAGGCCGAGCCGCTTTCTTT.

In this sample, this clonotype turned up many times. This CDR3 is CASSSAPLENYEQYF. CDR3 coding DNA: TGCGCCAGCAGCTCGGCCCCTCTGGAGAACTACGAGCAGTACTTC. The chain employs TRBV5-1 and TRBJ2-7, with D uncertain. V was clipped by 3 bases and J by 3 bases, with 16 bases between them. The V gene's germline CDR1 is SGHRS and CDR2 YFSETQ. CDR3 length equals 15 residues.

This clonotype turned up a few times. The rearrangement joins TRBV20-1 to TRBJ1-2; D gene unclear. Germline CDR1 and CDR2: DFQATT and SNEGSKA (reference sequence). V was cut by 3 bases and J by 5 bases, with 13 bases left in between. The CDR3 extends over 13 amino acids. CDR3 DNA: TGCAGTGCTAGGGATTCGGAGCATTATGGCTACACCTTC. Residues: CSARDSEHYGYTF.

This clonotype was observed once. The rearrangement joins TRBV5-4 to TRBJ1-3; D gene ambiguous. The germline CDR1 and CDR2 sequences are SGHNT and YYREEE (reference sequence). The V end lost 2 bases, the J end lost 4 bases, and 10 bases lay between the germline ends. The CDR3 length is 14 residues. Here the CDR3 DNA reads TGTGCCAGCAGCTTTGATCCAATAGGAAACACCATATATTTT. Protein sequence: CASSFDPIGNTIYF.

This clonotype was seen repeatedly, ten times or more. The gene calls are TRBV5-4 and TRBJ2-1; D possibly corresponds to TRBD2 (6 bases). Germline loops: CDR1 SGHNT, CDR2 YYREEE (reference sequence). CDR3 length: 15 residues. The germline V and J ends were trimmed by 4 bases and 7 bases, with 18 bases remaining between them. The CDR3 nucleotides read TGTGCCAGCAGCCTCCCCGGGACTCAAATTAATGAGCAGTTCTTC. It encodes CASSLPGTQINEQFF.

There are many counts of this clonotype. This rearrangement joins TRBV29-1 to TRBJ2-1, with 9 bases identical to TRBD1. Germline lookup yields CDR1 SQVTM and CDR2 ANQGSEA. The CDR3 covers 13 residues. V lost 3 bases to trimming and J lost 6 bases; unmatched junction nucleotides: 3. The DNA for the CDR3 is TGCAGCGTTGAGGGACAGGGTTCCAATGAGCAGTTCTTC. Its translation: CSVEGQGSNEQFF.

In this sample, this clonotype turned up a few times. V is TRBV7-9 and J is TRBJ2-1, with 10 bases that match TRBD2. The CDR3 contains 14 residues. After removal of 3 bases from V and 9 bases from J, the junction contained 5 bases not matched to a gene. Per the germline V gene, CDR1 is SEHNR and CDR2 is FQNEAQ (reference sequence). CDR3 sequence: CASSFSGRLGEQFF. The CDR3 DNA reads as TGTGCCAGCAGCTTTAGCGGGAGGTTAGGTGAGCAGTTCTTC.

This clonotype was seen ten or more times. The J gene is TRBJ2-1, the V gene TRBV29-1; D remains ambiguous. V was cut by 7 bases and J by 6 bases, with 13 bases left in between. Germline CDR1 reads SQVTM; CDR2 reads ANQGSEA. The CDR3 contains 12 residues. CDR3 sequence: CSGEWVFNEQFF. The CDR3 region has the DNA TGCAGCGGGGAATGGGTCTTCAATGAGCAGTTCTTC.

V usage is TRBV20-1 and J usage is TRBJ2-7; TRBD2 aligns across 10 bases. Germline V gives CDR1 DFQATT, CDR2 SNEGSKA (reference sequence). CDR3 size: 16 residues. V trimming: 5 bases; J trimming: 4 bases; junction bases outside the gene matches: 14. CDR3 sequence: CSAFGTSDGGFYEQYF. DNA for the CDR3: TGCAGTGCTTTCGGGACTAGCGACGGGGGGTTTTACGAGCAGTACTTC.

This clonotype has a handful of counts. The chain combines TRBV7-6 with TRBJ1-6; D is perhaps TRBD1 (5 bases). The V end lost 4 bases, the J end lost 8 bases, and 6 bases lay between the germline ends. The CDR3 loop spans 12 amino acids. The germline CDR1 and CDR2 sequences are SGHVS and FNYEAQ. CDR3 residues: CASSSQDSPLHF. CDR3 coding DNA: TGTGCCAGCAGCTCACAGGATTCACCCCTCCACTTT.

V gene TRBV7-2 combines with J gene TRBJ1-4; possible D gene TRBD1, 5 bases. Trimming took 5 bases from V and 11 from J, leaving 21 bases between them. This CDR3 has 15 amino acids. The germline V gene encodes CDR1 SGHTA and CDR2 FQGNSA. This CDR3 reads CASSPDMMGPRKLFF. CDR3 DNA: TGTGCCAGCAGCCCCGACATGATGGGACCTAGGAAACTGTTTTTT.

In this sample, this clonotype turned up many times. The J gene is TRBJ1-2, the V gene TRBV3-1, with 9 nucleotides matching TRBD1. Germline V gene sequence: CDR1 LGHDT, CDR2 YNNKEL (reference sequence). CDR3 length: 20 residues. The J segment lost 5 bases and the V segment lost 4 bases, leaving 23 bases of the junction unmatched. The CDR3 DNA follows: TGTGCCAGCAGCCTGGGACAGGGTCAAGGGCGGACCACCTCTTTTTATGGCTACACCTTC. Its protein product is CASSLGQGQGRTTSFYGYTF.